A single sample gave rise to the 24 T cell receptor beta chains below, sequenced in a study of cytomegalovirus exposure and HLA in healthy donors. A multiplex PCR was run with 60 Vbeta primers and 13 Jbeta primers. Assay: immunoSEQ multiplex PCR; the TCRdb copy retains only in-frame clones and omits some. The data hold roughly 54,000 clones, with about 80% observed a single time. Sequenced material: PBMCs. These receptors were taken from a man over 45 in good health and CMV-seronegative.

CDR3: CASSYDRGYEQYF. CDR3 nucleotide sequence: TGTGCCAGCAGTTACGACAGGGGTTACGAGCAGTACTTC. The V and J genes are TRBV6-5 and TRBJ2-7; 8 bases match TRBD1. Germline lookup yields CDR1 MNHEY and CDR2 SVGAGI. This CDR3 is 13 amino acids long. The V segment lost 2 bases and the J segment 4 bases; nucleotides outside the gene matches: 1.

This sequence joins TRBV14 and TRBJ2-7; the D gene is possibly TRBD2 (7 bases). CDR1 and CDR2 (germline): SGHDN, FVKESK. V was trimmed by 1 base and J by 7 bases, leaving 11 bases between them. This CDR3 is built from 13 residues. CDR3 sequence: CASSQVGGREQYF. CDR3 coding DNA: TGTGCCAGCAGCCAAGTCGGGGGGCGAGAGCAGTACTTC. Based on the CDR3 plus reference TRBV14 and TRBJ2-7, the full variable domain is EAGVTQFPSHSVIEKGQTVTLRCDPISGHDNLYWYRRVMGKEIKFLLHFVKESKQDESGMPNNRFLAERTGGTYSTLKVQPAELEDSGVYFCASSQVGGREQYFGPGTRLTVT.

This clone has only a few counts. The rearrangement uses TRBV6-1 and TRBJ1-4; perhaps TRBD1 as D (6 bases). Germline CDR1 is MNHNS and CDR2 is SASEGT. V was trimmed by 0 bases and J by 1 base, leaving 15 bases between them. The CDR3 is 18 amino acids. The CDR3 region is CASSEALAGVRTNEKLFF. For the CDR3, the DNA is TGTGCCAGCAGTGAAGCGCTGGCAGGGGTTCGAACTAATGAAAAACTGTTTTTT.

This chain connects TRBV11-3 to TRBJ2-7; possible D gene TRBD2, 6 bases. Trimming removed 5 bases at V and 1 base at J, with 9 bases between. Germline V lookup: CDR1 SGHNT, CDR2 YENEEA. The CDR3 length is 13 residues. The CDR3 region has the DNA TGTGCCAGCAGCCAGACTAGTTCCTACGAGCAGTACTTC. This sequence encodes CASSQTSSYEQYF.

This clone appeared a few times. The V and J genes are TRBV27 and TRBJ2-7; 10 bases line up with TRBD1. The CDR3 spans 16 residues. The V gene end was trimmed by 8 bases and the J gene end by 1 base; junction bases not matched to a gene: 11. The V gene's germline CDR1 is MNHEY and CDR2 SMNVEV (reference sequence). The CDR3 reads CASAITPGQGSYEQYF. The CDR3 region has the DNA TGTGCCAGCGCGATCACCCCGGGACAGGGGTCCTACGAGCAGTACTTC.

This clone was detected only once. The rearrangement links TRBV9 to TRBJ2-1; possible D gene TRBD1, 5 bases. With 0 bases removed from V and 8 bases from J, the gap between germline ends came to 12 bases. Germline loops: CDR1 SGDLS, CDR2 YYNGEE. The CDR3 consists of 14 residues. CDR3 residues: CASSVVGAVDEQFF. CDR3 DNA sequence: TGTGCCAGCAGCGTAGTAGGGGCGGTCGATGAGCAGTTCTTC.

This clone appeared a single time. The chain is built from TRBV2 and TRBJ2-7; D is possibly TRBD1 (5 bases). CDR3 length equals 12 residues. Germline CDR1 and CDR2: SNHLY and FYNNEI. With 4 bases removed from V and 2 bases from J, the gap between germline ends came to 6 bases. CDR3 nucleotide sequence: TGTGCCAGCAGTGTGGGGCCCTACGAGCAGTACTTC. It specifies CASSVGPYEQYF.

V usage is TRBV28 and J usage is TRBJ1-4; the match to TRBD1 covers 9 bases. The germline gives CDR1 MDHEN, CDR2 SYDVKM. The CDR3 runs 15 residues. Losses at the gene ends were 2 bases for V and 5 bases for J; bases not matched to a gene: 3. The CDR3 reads CASSLPGTGNEKLFF. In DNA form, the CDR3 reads TGTGCCAGCAGTTTACCCGGGACAGGGAATGAAAAACTGTTTTTT. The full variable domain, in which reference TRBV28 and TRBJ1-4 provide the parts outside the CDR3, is DVKVTQSSRYLVKRTGEKVFLECVQDMDHENMFWYRQDPGLGLRLIYFSYDVKMKEKGDIPEGYSVSREKKERFSLILESASTNQTSMYLCASSLPGTGNEKLFFGSGTQLSVL.

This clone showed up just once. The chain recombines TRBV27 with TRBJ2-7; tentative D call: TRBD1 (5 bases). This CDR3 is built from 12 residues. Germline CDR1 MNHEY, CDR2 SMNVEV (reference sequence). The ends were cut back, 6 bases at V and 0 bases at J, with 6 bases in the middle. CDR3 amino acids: CASRDNSYEQYF. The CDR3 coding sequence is TGTGCCAGCAGGGACAACTCCTACGAGCAGTACTTC.

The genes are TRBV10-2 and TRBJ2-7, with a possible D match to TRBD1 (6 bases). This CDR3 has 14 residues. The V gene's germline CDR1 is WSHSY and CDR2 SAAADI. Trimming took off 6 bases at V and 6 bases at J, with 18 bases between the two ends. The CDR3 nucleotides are TGCGCCAGCAGGGCTCCTGGGGAAGGGGGCGAGCAGTACTTC. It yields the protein CASRAPGEGGEQYF.

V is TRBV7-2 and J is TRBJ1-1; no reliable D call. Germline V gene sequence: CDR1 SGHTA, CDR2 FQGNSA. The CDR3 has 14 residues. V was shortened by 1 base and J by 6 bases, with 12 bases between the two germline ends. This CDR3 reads CASSLGPRFAEAFF. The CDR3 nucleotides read TGTGCCAGCAGCTTAGGTCCCAGGTTCGCTGAAGCTTTCTTT.

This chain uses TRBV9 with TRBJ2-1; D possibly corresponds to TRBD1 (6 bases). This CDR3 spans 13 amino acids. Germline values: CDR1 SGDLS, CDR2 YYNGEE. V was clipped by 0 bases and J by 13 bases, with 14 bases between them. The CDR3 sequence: CASSVAQAGGQFF. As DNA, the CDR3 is TGTGCCAGCAGCGTAGCACAAGCTGGGGGCCAGTTCTTC.

CDR3 protein: CASSVGQGENTIYF. As DNA, the CDR3 is TGCGCCAGCAGCGTGGGACAGGGTGAGAACACCATATATTTT. The chain is built from TRBV5-1 and TRBJ1-3, with TRBD1 matching over 9 bases. Germline V gene sequence: CDR1 SGHRS, CDR2 YFSETQ. The CDR3 sequence is 14 residues long. The J segment lost 7 bases and the V segment lost 4 bases, leaving 6 bases of the junction unmatched.

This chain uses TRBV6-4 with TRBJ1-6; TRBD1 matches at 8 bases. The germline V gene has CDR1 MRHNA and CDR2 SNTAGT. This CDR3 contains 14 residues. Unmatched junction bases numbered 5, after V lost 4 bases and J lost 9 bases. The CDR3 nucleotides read TGTGCCAGCAGTGCAAAGACAGGGGTTTCACCCCTCCACTTT. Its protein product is CASSAKTGVSPLHF.

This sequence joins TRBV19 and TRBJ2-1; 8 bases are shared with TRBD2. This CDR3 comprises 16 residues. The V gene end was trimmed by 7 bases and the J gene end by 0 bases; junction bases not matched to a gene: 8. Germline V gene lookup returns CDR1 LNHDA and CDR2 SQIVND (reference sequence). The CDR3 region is CASTPQRGHSYNEQFF. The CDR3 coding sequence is TGTGCCAGTACCCCCCAGCGGGGGCACTCCTACAATGAGCAGTTCTTC. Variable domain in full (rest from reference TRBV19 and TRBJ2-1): DGGITQSPKYLFRKEGQNVTLSCEQNLNHDAMYWYRQDPGQGLRLIYYSQIVNDFQKGDIAEGYSVSREKKESFPLTVTSAQKNPTAFYLCASTPQRGHSYNEQFFGPGTRLTVL.

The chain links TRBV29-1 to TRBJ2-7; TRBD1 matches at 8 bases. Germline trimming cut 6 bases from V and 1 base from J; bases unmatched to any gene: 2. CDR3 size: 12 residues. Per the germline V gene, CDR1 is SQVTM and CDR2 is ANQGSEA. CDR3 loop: CSVRTGSYEQYF. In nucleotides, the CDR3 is TGCAGCGTCCGGACAGGGTCCTACGAGCAGTACTTC.

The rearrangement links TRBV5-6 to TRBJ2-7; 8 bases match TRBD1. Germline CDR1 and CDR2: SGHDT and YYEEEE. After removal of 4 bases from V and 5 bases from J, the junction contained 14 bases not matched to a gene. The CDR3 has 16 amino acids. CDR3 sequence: CASSNLGQAASHEQYF. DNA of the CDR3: TGTGCCAGCAGCAACCTGGGACAGGCCGCGTCTCACGAGCAGTACTTC. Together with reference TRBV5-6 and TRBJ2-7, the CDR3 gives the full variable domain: DAGVTQSPTHLIKTRGQQVTLRCSPKSGHDTVSWYQQALGQGPQFIFQYYEEEERQRGNFPDRFSGHQFPNYSSELNVNALLLGDSALYLCASSNLGQAASHEQYFGPGTRLTVT.

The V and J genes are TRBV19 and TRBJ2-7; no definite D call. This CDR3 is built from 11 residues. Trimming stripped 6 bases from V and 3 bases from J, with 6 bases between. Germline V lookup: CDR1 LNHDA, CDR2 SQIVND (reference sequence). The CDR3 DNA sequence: TGTGCCAGTAGGTCCGGCTACGAGCAGTACTTC. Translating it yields CASRSGYEQYF. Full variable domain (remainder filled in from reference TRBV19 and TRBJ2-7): DGGITQSPKYLFRKEGQNVTLSCEQNLNHDAMYWYRQDPGQGLRLIYYSQIVNDFQKGDIAEGYSVSREKKESFPLTVTSAQKNPTAFYLCASRSGYEQYFGPGTRLTVT.

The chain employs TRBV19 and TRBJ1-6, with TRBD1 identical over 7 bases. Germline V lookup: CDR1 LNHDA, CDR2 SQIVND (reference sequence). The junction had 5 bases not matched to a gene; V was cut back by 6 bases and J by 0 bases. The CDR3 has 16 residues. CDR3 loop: CASRPGQVSYNSPLHF. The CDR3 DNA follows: TGTGCCAGTAGGCCCGGACAGGTCTCCTATAATTCACCCCTCCACTTT. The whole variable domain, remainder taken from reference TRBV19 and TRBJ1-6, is DGGITQSPKYLFRKEGQNVTLSCEQNLNHDAMYWYRQDPGQGLRLIYYSQIVNDFQKGDIAEGYSVSREKKESFPLTVTSAQKNPTAFYLCASRPGQVSYNSPLHFGNGTRLTVT.

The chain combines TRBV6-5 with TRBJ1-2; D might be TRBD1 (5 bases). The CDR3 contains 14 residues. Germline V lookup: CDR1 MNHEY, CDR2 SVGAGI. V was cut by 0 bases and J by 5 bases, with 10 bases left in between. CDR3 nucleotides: TGTGCCAGCAGTTACTCTGACAGCCTTTATGGCTACACCTTC. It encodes CASSYSDSLYGYTF.

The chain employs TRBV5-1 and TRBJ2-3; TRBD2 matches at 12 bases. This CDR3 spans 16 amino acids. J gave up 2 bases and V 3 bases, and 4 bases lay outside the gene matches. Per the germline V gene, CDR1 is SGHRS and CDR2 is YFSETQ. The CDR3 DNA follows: TGCGCCAGCAGCTCACTAGCGGGGGGTACCACAGATACGCAGTATTTT. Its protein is CASSSLAGGTTDTQYF. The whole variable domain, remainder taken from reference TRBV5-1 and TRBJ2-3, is KAGVTQTPRYLIKTRGQQVTLSCSPISGHRSVSWYQQTPGQGLQFLFEYFSETQRNKGNFPGRFSGRQFSNSRSEMNVSTLELGDSALYLCASSSLAGGTTDTQYFGPGTRLTVL.

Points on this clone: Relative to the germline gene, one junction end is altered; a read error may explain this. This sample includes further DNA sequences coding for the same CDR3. CDR3 in DNA: TGTGCCAGCAGTGGGAGACAGGGTGGTAATCAGCCCCAGCACTTT. It codes for CASSGRQGGNQPQHF. This chain joins TRBV6-1 and TRBJ1-5; 7 bases fit TRBD1. CDR3 size: 15 residues. The germline V gene has CDR1 MNHNS and CDR2 SASEGT.

This CDR3 is CSVVQGMTGELFF. Here the CDR3 DNA reads TGCAGCGTGGTTCAGGGGATGACCGGGGAGCTGTTTTTT. The chain is built from TRBV29-1 and TRBJ2-2; TRBD1 is a possible D gene (6 bases). Germline CDR1 reads SQVTM; CDR2 reads ANQGSEA. The CDR3 has 13 amino acids. V was clipped by 6 bases and J by 5 bases, with 13 bases between them.

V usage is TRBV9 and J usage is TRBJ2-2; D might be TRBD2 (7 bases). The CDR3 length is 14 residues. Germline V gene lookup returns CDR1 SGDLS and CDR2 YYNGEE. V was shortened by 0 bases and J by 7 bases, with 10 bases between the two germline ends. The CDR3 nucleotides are TGTGCCAGCAGCGTAGGAGGGGGGGACGGGGAGCTGTTTTTT. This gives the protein CASSVGGGDGELFF.